The present entry profiles one T cell receptor beta chain with its context. This clonotype was recorded many times. Its antigen specificity is not known. No base quality values were provided; no much bigger clone lies one nucleotide off. The data belong to a study of T-cell reconstitution after alpha-beta-depleted transplantation in children (dated by TCRdb to 2015 to 2016). Some background on the complete study: Using TCR repertoire profiling, the study quantitatively followed how T-cell immune reconstitution unfolded in children after TCRalphabeta/CD19-depleted allogeneic hematopoietic cell transplantation.

Libraries came from PCR. Sequenced on an Illumina HiSeq 2500. To normalize quantification of the TCRbeta repertoire, the TCR libraries were built with molecular barcoding that relied on unique molecular identifiers. TCRdb's own reprocessing of the public reads used fastp at Q25 and MiXCR and kept productive beta chains. CDR3 protein sequences are deduplicated, and each keeps its most common genes and DNA. Present in this sample are roughly 89,000 distinct CDR3 sequences, approximately 12% of which were seen just once. Of the sample, approximately 15% falls within the top ten clones. Measured from the cysteine to the phenylalanine, the CDR3 is 14 residues long. Just CDR3 DNA is preserved here, 42 bases in frame from base 1. The germline V gene specifies SNHLY as CDR1 and FYNNEI as CDR2. At the junction V is shortened by 9 bases and J by 0 bases, with 12 bases in between.

The V and J segments used are TRBV2 and TRBJ2-1; TRBD1 is possibly the D segment (6 matching bases). This TCR was recovered from a human donor who donated a stem cell graft to a child with inherited bone marrow failure. Specimen: PBMCs from the stem cell graft donor, collected from the stem cell graft. CDR3 protein: CASALDSSYNEQFF. The nucleotide sequence reads TGTGCCAGTGCCCTGGACAGCTCCTACAATGAGCAGTTCTTC.